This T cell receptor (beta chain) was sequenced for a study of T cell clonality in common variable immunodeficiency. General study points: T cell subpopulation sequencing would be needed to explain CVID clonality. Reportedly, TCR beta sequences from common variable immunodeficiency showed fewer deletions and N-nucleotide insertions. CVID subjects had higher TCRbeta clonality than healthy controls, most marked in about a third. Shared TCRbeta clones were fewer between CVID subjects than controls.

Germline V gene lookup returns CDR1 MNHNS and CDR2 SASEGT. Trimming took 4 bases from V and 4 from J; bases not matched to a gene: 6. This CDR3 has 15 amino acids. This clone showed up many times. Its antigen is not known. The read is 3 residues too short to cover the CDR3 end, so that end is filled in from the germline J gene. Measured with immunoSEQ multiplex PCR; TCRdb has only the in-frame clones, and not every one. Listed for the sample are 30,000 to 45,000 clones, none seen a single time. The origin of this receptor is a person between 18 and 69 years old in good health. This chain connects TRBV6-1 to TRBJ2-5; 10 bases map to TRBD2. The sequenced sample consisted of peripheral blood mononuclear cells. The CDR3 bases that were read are TGTGCCAGCAGTGCTCTAGCGGGAGAACCAGAGACC. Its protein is CASSALAGEPET. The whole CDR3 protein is CASSALAGEPETQYF.